This entry lists 6 T cell receptor beta chains sequenced from one sample in a study of beta chain features in type 1 diabetes. Study outcomes and limitations: Shorter TCRB CDR3s, moderately but significantly so, were found in Type 1 diabetes patients in all four CD4+ subsets.

Of the isolated RNA, all was reverse transcribed, and so the sequenced material was expressed TCRB transcripts. The table came from immunoSEQ multiplex PCR; TCRdb's copy has only in-frame clones and leaves some out. The table includes 250,000 to 300,000 clones, 13% to 15% detected once. Antigens for these TCRs are unknown. The sequenced material came from naive CD4+ T cells from blood. These receptors were taken from a man aged 25 to 40 with type 1 diabetes.

This sequence joins TRBV9 and TRBJ2-3, with TRBD2 identical over 9 bases. Trimming took 0 bases from V and 6 from J; bases not matched to a gene: 5. CDR1 is SGDLS and CDR2 is YYNGEE in the germline V gene. This CDR3 region has 15 residues. The CDR3 bases are TGTGCCAGCAGCGTAGGCGGGAGGGGTTTGGATACGCAGTATTTT. Residues: CASSVGGRGLDTQYF.

The chain combines TRBV27 with TRBJ2-6; the D is unclear. Looked up from germline, CDR1 is MNHEY and CDR2 is SMNVEV (reference sequence). CDR3 length: 16 amino acids. V lost 6 bases to trimming and J lost 0 bases, with 12 bases between them. CDR3 sequence reads: CASRLNGFSGANVLTF. For the CDR3, the DNA is TGTGCCAGCAGACTAAACGGCTTCTCTGGGGCCAACGTCCTGACTTTC. The whole variable domain, filled in from reference TRBV27 and TRBJ2-6, reads EAQVTQNPRYLITVTGKKLTVTCSQNMNHEYMSWYRQDPGLGLRQIYYSMNVEVTDKGDVPEGYKVSRKEKRNFPLILESPSPNQTSLYFCASRLNGFSGANVLTFGAGSRLTVL.

This clone has only a few counts. The CDR3, as DNA: TGTGCCAGCAGCTTACGGGACTACTCCTACGAGCAGTACTTC. It is translated as CASSLRDYSYEQYF. The J gene is TRBJ2-7, the V gene TRBV7-2, with 7 bases that match TRBD2. CDR1 and CDR2 from the germline V gene are SGHTA and FQGNSA. With V trimmed by 2 bases and J by 0 bases, 1 base remained unmatched. This CDR3 region has 14 residues.

The chain recombines TRBV6-1 with TRBJ2-1; no firm D call. V was clipped by 10 bases and J by 0 bases, with 16 bases between them. The CDR3 extends over 15 amino acids. CDR1 MNHNS and CDR2 SASEGT come from the germline V gene. Here the CDR3 reads CAIYRSRSSYNEQFF. Written as DNA, the CDR3 is TGTGCCATCTATAGGTCTCGGAGCTCCTACAATGAGCAGTTCTTC.

The gene calls are TRBV15 and TRBJ2-3; a possible D gene is TRBD2 (6 bases). The CDR3 spans 15 residues. Trimming left V 3 bases short and J 0 bases short, with 10 bases between. Germline CDR1 reads LNHNV; CDR2 reads YYDKDF (reference sequence). CDR3 in DNA: TGTGCCACCAGCAGGACTGGGGGGAGCACAGATACGCAGTATTTT. This translates into CATSRTGGSTDTQYF.

This rearrangement joins TRBV7-2 to TRBJ2-7; 7 nucleotides agree with TRBD2. This CDR3 has 14 amino acids. J lost 0 bases, V lost 4 bases, and 3 bases had no gene match. Germline CDR1 and CDR2: SGHTA and FQGNSA. The CDR3 is CASSWGGNSYEQYF. The DNA for the CDR3 is TGTGCCAGCAGCTGGGGGGGGAACTCCTACGAGCAGTACTTC.